This T cell receptor beta chain stems from a study of shared T cell receptors in the human thymus. The CDR3 covers 14 residues. Germline CDR1 reads SEHNR; CDR2 reads FQNEAQ (reference sequence). With V trimmed by 3 bases and J by 6 bases, 1 base remained unmatched. Only in-frame clones appear in the TCRdb table, and some are missing; sequencing was by immunoSEQ multiplex PCR. The sample holds about 730,000 clones, approximately 85% seen once. The sample also formed part of further work on human thymus T cells. That report adds: Donation was from healthy Finnish infants who were having corrective surgery that addressed congenital heart defects. It was from resections taken during corrective heart surgery that the thymus tissue came. Among thymic and blood repertoires, usage of V and J genes appeared biased. Related work found strong thymic repertoire overlap between unrelated individuals.

The sample comprised thymocytes. This clonotype was obtained from a girl under three years old with a congenital heart defect. This chain links TRBV7-9 with TRBJ1-6; 8 bases agree with TRBD1. The CDR3 sequence is CASSLDRANSPLHF. In nucleotides, the CDR3 is TGTGCCAGCAGCTTGGACAGGGCTAATTCACCCCTCCACTTT.